Sequencing of this T cell receptor beta chain was carried out in a study of T cells expressing NK-cell markers. For the study at large: The TCR beta repertoires were obtained from sorted CD3+CD56+NKG2C+, CD3+CD56+NKG2C- and CD3+CD56-NKG2C+ T cells. The study's findings and limits: More than 5 donors showed dominant NKG2C+ clonotypes comprising roughly 1.0-7.0% of their CD8+ T cells.

The CDR3 is 15 amino acids. From germline, CDR1 is MGHRA and CDR2 YSYEKL. Note on this clonotype: The antigen is not known.

TCRdb re-called the 5' RACE reads; every CDR3 protein appears as one record, without DNA. This sample's table reports 550,000 to 600,000 distinct CDR3 sequences. Sequencing used blood T cells: a sorted CD56 or NKG2C T cell subset, CD4+ or CD8+ T cells, or bulk PBMC T cells (not recorded which). The chain joins TRBV4-1 to TRBJ1-1; TCRdb's D call of TRBD1 is untestable without DNA. The TCR was taken from a man aged 18 to 35 in good health. The CDR3 loop is CASSLHSGGFTEAFF.